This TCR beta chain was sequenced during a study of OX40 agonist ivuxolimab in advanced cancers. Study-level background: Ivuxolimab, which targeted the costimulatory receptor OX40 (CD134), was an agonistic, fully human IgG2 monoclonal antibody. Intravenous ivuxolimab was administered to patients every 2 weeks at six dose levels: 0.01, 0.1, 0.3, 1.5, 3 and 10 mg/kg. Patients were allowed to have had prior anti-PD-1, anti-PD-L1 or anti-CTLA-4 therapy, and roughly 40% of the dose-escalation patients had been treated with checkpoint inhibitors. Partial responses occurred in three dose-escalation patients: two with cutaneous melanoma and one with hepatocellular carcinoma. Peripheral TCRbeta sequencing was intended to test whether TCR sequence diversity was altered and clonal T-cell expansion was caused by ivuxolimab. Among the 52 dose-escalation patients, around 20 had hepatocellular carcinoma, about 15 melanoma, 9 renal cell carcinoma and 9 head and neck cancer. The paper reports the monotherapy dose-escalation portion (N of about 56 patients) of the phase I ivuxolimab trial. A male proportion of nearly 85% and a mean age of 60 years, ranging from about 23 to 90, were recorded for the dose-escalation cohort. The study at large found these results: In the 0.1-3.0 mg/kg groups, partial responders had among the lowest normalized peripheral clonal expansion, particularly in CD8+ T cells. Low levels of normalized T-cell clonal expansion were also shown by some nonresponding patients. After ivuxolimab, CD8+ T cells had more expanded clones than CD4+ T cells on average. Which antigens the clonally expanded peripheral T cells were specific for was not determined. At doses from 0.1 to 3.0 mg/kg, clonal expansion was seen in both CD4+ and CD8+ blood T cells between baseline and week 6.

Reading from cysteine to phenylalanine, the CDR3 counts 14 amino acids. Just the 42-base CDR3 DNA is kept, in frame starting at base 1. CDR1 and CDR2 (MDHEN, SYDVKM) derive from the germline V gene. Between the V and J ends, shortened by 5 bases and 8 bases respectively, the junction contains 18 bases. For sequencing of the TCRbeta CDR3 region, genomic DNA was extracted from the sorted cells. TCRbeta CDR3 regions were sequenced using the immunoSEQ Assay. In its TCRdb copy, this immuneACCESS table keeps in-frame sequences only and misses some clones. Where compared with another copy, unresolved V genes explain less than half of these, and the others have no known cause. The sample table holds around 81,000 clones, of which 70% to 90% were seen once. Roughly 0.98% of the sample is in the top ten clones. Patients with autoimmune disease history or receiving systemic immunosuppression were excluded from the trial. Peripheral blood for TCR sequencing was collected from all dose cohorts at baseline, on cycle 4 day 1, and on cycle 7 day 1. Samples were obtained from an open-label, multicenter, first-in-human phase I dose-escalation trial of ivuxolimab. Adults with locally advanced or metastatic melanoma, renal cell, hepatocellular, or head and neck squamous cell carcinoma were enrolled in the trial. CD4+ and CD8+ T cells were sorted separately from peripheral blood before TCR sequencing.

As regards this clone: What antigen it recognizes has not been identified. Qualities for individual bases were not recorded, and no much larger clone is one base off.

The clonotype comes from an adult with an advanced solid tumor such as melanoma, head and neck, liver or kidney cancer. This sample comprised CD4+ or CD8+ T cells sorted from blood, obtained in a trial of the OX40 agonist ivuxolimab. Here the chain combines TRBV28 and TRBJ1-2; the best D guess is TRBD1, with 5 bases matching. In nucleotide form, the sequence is TGTGCCAGCAGTATCCCCGGGGGGGGAGAGGGCTACACCTTC. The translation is CASSIPGGGEGYTF.